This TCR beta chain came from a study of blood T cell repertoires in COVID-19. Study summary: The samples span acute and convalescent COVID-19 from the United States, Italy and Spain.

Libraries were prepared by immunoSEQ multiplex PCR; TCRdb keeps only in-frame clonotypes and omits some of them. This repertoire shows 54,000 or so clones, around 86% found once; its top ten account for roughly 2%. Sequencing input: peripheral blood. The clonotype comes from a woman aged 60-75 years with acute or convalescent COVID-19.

The CDR3 coding sequence is TGTGCCAGCAGCCAAGATACCGGGACTAGTGTAGCGGAGACCCAGTACTTC. Its protein is CASSQDTGTSVAETQYF. The chain recombines TRBV3-1 (or the pseudogene TRBV3-2) with TRBJ2-5; TRBD2 matches 8 bases. The CDR3 has 17 amino acids. Losses at the gene ends were 0 bases for V and 5 bases for J; bases not matched to a gene: 11. CDR1 and CDR2 (germline): LGHDT, YNNKEL (reference sequence).